These 13 T cell receptor beta chains share one sample of origin, sequenced in a study of T cell responses to AZD1222 COVID-19 vaccine. Data came from immunoSEQ multiplex PCR; TCRdb stores just in-frame clones and leaves some out. Counted here are 80,000 or so clones, about 85% occurring once; the ten biggest clones make up more than 1.3%. The sequenced sample was peripheral blood, obtained on day 0 of AZD1222 vaccination. Source of these receptors: an adult in good health.

The chain is built from TRBV7-8 and TRBJ1-6; D unclear. Germline V lookup: CDR1 SGHVS, CDR2 FQNEAQ. The ends were cut back, 1 base at V and 1 base at J, with 8 bases in the middle. The CDR3 covers 16 residues. The CDR3 sequence: CASSLVQPSYNSPLHF. CDR3 coding DNA: TGTGCCAGCAGCTTAGTGCAGCCATCCTATAATTCACCCCTCCACTTT. The full variable domain, in which reference TRBV7-8 and TRBJ1-6 provide the parts outside the CDR3, is GAGVSQSPRYKVAKRGQDVALRCDPISGHVSLFWYQQALGQGPEFLTYFQNEAQLDKSGLPSDRFFAERPEGSVSTLKIQRTQQEDSAVYLCASSLVQPSYNSPLHFGNGTRLTVT.

The chain uses TRBV28 and TRBJ2-7; no clear D gene. Germline CDR1 and CDR2: MDHEN and SYDVKM. This CDR3 region has 14 residues. Trimming left V 5 bases short and J 1 base short, with 12 bases between. CDR3 DNA: TGTGCCAGCAGTCTCCAGATGGCGTCCTACGAGCAGTACTTC. Translated: CASSLQMASYEQYF.

This sequence joins TRBV29-1 and TRBJ1-1; D is unclear. From germline, CDR1 is SQVTM and CDR2 ANQGSEA. Trimming removed 4 bases from V and 5 bases from J, with 17 bases in between. The CDR3 spans 14 residues. CDR3: CSVAARLGTTEAFF. The CDR3 bases are TGCAGCGTTGCAGCCAGGCTGGGAACAACTGAAGCTTTCTTT.

The chain recombines TRBV6-5 with TRBJ1-6; D is possibly TRBD1 (5 bases). In germline, CDR1 is MNHEY, CDR2 SVGAGI. Trimming removed 4 bases at V and 12 bases at J, with 16 bases between. This CDR3 is 14 amino acids long. CDR3 coding DNA: TGTGCCAGCAGTTTGATCAGGGCCACGGAACCCCTCCACTTT. It yields the protein CASSLIRATEPLHF.

This rearrangement joins TRBV5-5 to TRBJ2-5; 7 bases align to TRBD1. Per the germline V gene, CDR1 is SGHKS and CDR2 is YYEKEE (reference sequence). The V gene end was trimmed by 0 bases and the J gene end by 2 bases; junction bases not matched to a gene: 4. The CDR3 contains 15 residues. CDR3 protein: CASSLVLTGQETQYF. CDR3 sequence (DNA): TGTGCCAGCAGCTTGGTTCTGACAGGGCAAGAGACCCAGTACTTC.

The CDR3 DNA reads as TGTGCCAGCAGTTTCTCCGGGGGTATCGGTCAGCCCCAGCATTTT. Amino acids: CASSFSGGIGQPQHF. The rearrangement uses TRBV6-2 or TRBV6-3 and TRBJ1-5; tentative D call: TRBD1 (5 bases). The CDR3 has 15 residues. V was trimmed by 4 bases and J by 6 bases, leaving 16 bases between them. From germline, CDR1 is MNHEY and CDR2 SVGEGT.

V is TRBV14 and J is TRBJ2-1; no reliable D call. Germline assignment: CDR1 SGHDN and CDR2 FVKESK. CDR3 length: 17 residues. The ends were cut back, 1 base at V and 0 bases at J, with 13 bases in the middle. CDR3 in amino acids: CASSQVYRSSSYNEQFF. DNA for the CDR3: TGTGCCAGCAGCCAAGTCTACCGGTCCAGCTCCTACAATGAGCAGTTCTTC. The variable domain in full, with the rest retrieved from reference TRBV14 and TRBJ2-1, is EAGVTQFPSHSVIEKGQTVTLRCDPISGHDNLYWYRRVMGKEIKFLLHFVKESKQDESGMPNNRFLAERTGGTYSTLKVQPAELEDSGVYFCASSQVYRSSSYNEQFFGPGTRLTVL.

This clone was seen a single time. J is TRBJ1-1 and V is TRBV7-6, with D uncertain. The V and J ends lost 0 bases and 1 base respectively, with 9 bases between them. Germline V gives CDR1 SGHVS, CDR2 FNYEAQ. This CDR3 is built from 15 residues. In nucleotides, the CDR3 is TGTGCCAGCAGCTTAGCTTGGCGCGGGAACACTGAAGCTTTCTTT. Its protein product is CASSLAWRGNTEAFF.

CDR3 sequence: CASSLALRRYQETQYF. The CDR3 DNA is TGTGCCAGCAGCTTAGCTTTGCGGCGGTACCAAGAGACCCAGTACTTC. V gene TRBV7-9 combines with J gene TRBJ2-5, with no clear D. V lost 0 bases and J lost 0, with 11 bases in between. Germline values: CDR1 SEHNR, CDR2 FQNEAQ (reference sequence). The length of the CDR3 is 16 residues.

This chain uses TRBV10-3 with TRBJ2-7; D might be TRBD1 (6 bases). This CDR3 contains 14 residues. V gave up 5 bases and J gave up 0 bases, with 11 bases separating them. CDR1 is ENHRY and CDR2 is SYGVKD in the germline V gene. The CDR3 DNA follows: TGTGCCATCAGTTACAGGGTTGGCTCCTACGAGCAGTACTTC. Translation: CAISYRVGSYEQYF.

This clone was observed a handful of times. This chain joins TRBV18 and TRBJ2-5; weak D call: TRBD2 (7 bases). CDR1 and CDR2 from the germline V gene are KGHSH and LQKENI. V shed 5 bases and J shed 0 bases, with 10 bases lying between them. The CDR3 runs to 14 residues. The chain's CDR3 is CASSRGTNQETQYF. The CDR3, as DNA: TGTGCCAGCTCAAGGGGGACTAACCAAGAGACCCAGTACTTC.

This clone was observed once. This CDR3 is also generated by other DNA sequences in the sample. This sequence joins TRBV2 and TRBJ1-1; D is unclear. This CDR3 region has 10 residues. Germline CDR1 and CDR2: SNHLY and FYNNEI. The V end lost 4 bases, the J end lost 7 bases, and 4 bases lay between the germline ends. Here the CDR3 reads CASSVGEAFF. CDR3 coding DNA: TGTGCCAGCAGTGTCGGTGAAGCTTTCTTT.

The chain combines TRBV24-1 with TRBJ2-1, with D hard to call. The CDR3 length is 16 residues. The V gene lost 4 bases and the J gene lost 3 bases, with 15 bases spanning the gap. Germline CDR1 reads KGHDR; CDR2 reads SFDVKD. The CDR3: CATSESGSRSYNEQFF. In DNA, the CDR3 is TGTGCCACCAGTGAGTCCGGGTCCCGAAGCTACAATGAGCAGTTCTTC.